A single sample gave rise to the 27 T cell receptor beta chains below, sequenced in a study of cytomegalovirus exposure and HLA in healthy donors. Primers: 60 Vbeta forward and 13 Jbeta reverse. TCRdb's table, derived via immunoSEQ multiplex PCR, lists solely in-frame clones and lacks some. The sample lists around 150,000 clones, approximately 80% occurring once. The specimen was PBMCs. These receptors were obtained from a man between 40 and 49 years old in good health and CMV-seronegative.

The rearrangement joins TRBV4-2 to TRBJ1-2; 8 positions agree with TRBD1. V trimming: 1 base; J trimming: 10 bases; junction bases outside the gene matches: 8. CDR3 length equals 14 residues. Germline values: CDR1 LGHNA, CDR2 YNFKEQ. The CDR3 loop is CASSQGSGGFVYTF. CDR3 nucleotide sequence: TGTGCCAGCAGCCAAGGGTCAGGGGGCTTCGTCTACACCTTC.

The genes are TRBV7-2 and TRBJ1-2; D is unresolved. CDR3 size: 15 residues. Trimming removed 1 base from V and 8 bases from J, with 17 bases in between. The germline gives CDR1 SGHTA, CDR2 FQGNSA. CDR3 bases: TGTGCCAGCAGCTTAGAGATGAGGGTAATGAGGGGCTACACCTTC. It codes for CASSLEMRVMRGYTF.

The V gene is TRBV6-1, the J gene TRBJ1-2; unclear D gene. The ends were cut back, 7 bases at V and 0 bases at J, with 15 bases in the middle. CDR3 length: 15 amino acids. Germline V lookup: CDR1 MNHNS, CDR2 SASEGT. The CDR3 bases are TGTGCCAGCACCCACATAACTAGTTCTAACTATGGCTACACCTTC. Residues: CASTHITSSNYGYTF.

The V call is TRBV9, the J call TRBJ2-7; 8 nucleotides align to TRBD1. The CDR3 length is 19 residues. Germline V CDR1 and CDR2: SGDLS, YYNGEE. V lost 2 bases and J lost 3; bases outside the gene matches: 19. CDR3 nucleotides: TGTGCCAGCAGCGTGGGGGTAGGGACAGGAGTTATGTCACTCTACGAGCAGTACTTC. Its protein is CASSVGVGTGVMSLYEQYF. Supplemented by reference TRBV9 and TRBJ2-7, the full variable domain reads DSGVTQTPKHLITATGQRVTLRCSPRSGDLSVYWYQQSLDQGLQFLIQYYNGEERAKGNILERFSAQQFPDLHSELNLSSLELGDSALYFCASSVGVGTGVMSLYEQYFGPGTRLTVT.

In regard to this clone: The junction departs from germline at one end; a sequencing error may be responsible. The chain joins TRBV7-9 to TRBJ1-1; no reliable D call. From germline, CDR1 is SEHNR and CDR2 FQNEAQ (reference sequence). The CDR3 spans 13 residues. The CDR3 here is CVSSLGGNTEAFF. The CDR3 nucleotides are TGTGTCAGCAGCTTAGGAGGGAACACTGAAGCTTTCTTT. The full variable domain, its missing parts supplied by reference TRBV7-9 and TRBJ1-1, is DTGVSQNPRHKITKRGQNVTFRCDPISEHNRLYWYRQTLGQGPEFLTYFQNEAQLEKSRLLSDRFSAERPKGSFSTLEIQRTEQGDSAMYLCVSSLGGNTEAFFGQGTRLTVV.

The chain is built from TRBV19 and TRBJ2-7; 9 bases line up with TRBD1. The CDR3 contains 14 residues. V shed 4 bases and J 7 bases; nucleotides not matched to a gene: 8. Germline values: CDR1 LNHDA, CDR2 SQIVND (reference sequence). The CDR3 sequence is CASSTPGQGGEQYF. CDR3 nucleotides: TGTGCCAGTAGTACACCGGGACAGGGAGGGGAGCAGTACTTC.

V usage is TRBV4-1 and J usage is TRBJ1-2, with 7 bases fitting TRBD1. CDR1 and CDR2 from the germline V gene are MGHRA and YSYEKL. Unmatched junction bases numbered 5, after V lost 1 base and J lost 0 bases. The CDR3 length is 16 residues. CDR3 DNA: TGCGCCAGCAGCCAAGCCGGGACAGCTACTAACTATGGCTACACCTTC. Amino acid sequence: CASSQAGTATNYGYTF.

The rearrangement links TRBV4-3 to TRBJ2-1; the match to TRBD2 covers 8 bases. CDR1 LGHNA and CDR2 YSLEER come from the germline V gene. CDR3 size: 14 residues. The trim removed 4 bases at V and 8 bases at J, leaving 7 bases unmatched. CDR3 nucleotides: TGCGCCAGCAGCCTCGCGGGGGGTTCGGATGAGCAGTTCTTC. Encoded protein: CASSLAGGSDEQFF.

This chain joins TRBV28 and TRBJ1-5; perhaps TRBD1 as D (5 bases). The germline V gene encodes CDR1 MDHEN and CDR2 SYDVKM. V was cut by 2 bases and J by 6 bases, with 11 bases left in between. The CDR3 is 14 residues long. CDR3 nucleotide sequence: TGTGCCAGCAGTTTAGGGCAGGGCCTTCAGCCCCAGCATTTT. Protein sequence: CASSLGQGLQPQHF.

The CDR3 nucleotides read TGCGCCAGCAGCTTGAGGCAGGGGGCCACAGAGACCCAGTACTTC. Encoded protein: CASSLRQGATETQYF. J is TRBJ2-5 and V is TRBV5-1; 8 nucleotides align to TRBD1. CDR1 and CDR2 from the germline V gene are SGHRS and YFSETQ. The CDR3 sequence is 15 residues long. V trimming: 1 base; J trimming: 4 bases; junction bases outside the gene matches: 6.

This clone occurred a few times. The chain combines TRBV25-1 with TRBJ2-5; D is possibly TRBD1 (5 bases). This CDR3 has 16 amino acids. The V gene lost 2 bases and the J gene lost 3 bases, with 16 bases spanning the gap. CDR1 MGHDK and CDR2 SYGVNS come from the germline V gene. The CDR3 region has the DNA TGTGCCAGCAGTGAACGTAGTGCAGGGATGGAAGAGACCCAGTACTTC. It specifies CASSERSAGMEETQYF.

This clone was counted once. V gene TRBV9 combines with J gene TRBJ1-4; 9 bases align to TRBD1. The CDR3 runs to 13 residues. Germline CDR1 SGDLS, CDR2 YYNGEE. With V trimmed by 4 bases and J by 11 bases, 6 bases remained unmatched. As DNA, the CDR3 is TGTGCCAGCAGCCTCACAGGGGGCCGGAAACTGTTTTTT. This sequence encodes CASSLTGGRKLFF.

The CDR3 loop reads CASSLQGFGELFF. In DNA, the CDR3 is TGTGCCAGCAGTTTACAGGGCTTCGGGGAGCTGTTTTTT. This rearrangement joins TRBV27 to TRBJ2-2; D is possibly TRBD1 (5 bases). Germline-derived CDR1 and CDR2 are MNHEY and SMNVEV (reference sequence). This CDR3 spans 13 amino acids. Trimming pared 2 bases from V and 7 bases from J, leaving 8 bases between.

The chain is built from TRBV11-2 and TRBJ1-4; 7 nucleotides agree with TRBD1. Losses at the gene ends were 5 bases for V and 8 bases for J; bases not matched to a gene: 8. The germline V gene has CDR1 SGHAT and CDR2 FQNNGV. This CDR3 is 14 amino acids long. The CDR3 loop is CASSVRQGTEKLFF. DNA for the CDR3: TGTGCCAGCAGCGTTAGACAGGGTACCGAAAAACTGTTTTTT.

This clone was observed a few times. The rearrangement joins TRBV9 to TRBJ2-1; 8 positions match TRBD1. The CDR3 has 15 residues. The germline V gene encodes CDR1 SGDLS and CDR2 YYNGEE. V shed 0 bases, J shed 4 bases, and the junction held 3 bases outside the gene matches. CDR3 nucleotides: TGTGCCAGCAGCGTAGAGGGACAGGAATACAATGAGCAGTTCTTC. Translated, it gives CASSVEGQEYNEQFF.

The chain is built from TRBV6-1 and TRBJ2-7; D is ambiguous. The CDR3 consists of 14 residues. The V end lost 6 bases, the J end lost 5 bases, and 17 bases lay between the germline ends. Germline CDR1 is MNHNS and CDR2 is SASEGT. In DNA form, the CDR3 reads TGTGCCAGCAGCAAGGTATTCCAGGTCCACGAGCAGTACTTC. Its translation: CASSKVFQVHEQYF.

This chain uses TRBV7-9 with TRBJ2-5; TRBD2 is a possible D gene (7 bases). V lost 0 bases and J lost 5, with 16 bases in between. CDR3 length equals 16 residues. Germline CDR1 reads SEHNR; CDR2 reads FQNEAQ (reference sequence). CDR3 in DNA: TGTGCCAGCAGCTTAGCGCAAGGGGGGGCGTGGGAGACCCAGTACTTC. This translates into CASSLAQGGAWETQYF. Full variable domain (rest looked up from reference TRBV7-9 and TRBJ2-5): DTGVSQNPRHKITKRGQNVTFRCDPISEHNRLYWYRQTLGQGPEFLTYFQNEAQLEKSRLLSDRFSAERPKGSFSTLEIQRTEQGDSAMYLCASSLAQGGAWETQYFGPGTRLLVL.

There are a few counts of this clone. The CDR3 spells CASSFFGLAATYNEQFF. The CDR3 bases are TGTGCCAGCAGCTTTTTTGGACTAGCGGCGACCTACAATGAGCAGTTCTTC. J is TRBJ2-1 and V is TRBV11-2, with TRBD2 identical over 10 bases. Germline CDR1 SGHAT, CDR2 FQNNGV. The CDR3 loop spans 17 amino acids. The ends lost 3 bases at V and 2 bases at J; junction bases unmatched: 7.

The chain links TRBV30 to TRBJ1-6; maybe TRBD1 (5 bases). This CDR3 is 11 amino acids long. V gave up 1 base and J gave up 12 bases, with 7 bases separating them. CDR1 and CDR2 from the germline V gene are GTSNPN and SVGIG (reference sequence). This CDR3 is CAWSGGGPLHF. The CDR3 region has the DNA TGTGCCTGGAGTGGGGGGGGACCCCTCCACTTT.

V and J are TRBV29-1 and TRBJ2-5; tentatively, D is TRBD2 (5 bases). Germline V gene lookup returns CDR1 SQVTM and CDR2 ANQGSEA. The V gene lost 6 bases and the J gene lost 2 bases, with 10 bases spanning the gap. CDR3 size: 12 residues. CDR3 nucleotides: TGCAGCGTCCACCGGACTCAAGAGACCCAGTACTTC. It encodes CSVHRTQETQYF.

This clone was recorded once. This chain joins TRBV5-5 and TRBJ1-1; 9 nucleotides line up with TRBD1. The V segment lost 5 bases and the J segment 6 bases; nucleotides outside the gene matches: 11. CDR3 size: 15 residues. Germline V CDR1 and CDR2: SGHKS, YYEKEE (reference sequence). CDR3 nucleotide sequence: TGTGCCAGCAGAACCTACCCGGGACAGGGTTCTGAAGCTTTCTTT. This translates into CASRTYPGQGSEAFF.

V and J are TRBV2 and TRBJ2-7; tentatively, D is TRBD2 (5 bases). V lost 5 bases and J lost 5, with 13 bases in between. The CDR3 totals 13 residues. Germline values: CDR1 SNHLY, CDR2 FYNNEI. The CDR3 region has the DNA TGTGCCAGCAGTTCTAGGGAGAGGCACGAGCAGTACTTC. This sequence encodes CASSSRERHEQYF.

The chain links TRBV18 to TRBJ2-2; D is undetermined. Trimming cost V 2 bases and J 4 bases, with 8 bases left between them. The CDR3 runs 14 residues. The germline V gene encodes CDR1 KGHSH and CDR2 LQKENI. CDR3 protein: CASSPDKSTGELFF. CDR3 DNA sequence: TGTGCCAGCTCACCAGACAAATCCACCGGGGAGCTGTTTTTT. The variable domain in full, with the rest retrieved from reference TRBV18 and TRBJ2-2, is NAGVMQNPRHLVRRRGQEARLRCSPMKGHSHVYWYRQLPEEGLKFMVYLQKENIIDESGMPKERFSAEFPKEGPSILRIQQVVRGDSAAYFCASSPDKSTGELFFGEGSRLTVL.

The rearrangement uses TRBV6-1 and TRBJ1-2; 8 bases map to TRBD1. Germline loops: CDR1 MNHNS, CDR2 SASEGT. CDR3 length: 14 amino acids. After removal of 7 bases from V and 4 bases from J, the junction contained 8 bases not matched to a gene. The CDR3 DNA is TGTGCCAGCAACCTTGACAGGGGCCCCTATGGCTACACCTTC. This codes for CASNLDRGPYGYTF.

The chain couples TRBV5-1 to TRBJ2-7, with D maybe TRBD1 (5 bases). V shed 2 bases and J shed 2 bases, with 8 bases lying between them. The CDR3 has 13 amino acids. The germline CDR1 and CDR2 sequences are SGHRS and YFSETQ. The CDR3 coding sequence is TGCGCCAGCAGCTTAGGACATCCCTACGAGCAGTACTTC. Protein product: CASSLGHPYEQYF.

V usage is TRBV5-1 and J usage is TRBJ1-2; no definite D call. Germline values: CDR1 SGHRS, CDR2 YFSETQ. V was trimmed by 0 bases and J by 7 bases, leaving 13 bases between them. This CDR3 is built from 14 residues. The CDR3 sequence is CASSLEVTGVGYTF. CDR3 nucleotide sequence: TGCGCCAGCAGCTTGGAAGTTACGGGAGTTGGCTACACCTTC.

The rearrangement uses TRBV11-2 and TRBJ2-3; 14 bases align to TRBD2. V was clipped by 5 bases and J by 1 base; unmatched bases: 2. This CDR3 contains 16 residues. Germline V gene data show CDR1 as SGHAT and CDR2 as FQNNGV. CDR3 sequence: CASSPGLAGGTDTQYF. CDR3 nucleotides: TGTGCCAGCAGCCCGGGACTAGCGGGGGGCACAGATACGCAGTATTTT.